One sample yielded the 30 T cell receptor beta chains listed below, sequenced in a study of blood T cell repertoires in COVID-19 (TCRdb year 2020). Library construction relied on the immunoSEQ multiplex PCR assay. Not all clones reach the TCRdb copy of this immuneACCESS table, which keeps in-frame sequences only. Checked studies attribute under half of the gap to unresolved V genes and leave the rest unexplained. Present in this sample are around 300,000 clones, around 89% of which were seen just once. The ten largest clones capture around 4.5% of the sample. The material sequenced was PBMCs or T cells enriched from blood (not recorded which). All receptors derive from a woman between 18 and 30 years old with acute COVID-19.

The chain carries TRBV6-6 and TRBJ1-2; TRBD1 matches 9 bases. This CDR3 is built from 13 residues. CDR1 and CDR2 (germline): MNHNY, SVGAGI (reference sequence). V shed 6 bases, J shed 8 bases, and the junction held 7 bases outside the gene matches. The CDR3 here is CASSQQGARGYTF. CDR3 in DNA: TGTGCCAGCAGCCAACAGGGGGCGAGAGGCTACACCTTC.

J is TRBJ2-7 and V is TRBV15, with 7 bases aligning to TRBD1. Germline CDR1 reads LNHNV; CDR2 reads YYDKDF (reference sequence). This CDR3 has 18 residues. Trimming took 0 bases from V and 0 from J; bases not matched to a gene: 11. CDR3 amino acids: CATSRDQGQRRDSYEQYF. The CDR3 region has the DNA TGTGCCACCAGCAGAGATCAGGGACAGAGGAGAGACTCCTACGAGCAGTACTTC. Filled out from reference TRBV15 and TRBJ2-7, the complete variable domain reads DAMVIQNPRYQVTQFGKPVTLSCSQTLNHNVMYWYQQKSSQAPKLLFHYYDKDFNNEADTPDNFQSRRPNTSFCFLDIRSPGLGDTAMYLCATSRDQGQRRDSYEQYFGPGTRLTVT.

V and J are TRBV2 and TRBJ1-5; 7 nucleotides match TRBD1. CDR3 size: 14 residues. Germline CDR1 SNHLY, CDR2 FYNNEI. The V segment lost 4 bases and the J segment 6 bases; nucleotides outside the gene matches: 6. The CDR3 region has the DNA TGTGCCAGCAGTGGTCAGGGGGTAATTCAGCCCCAGCATTTT. Translated: CASSGQGVIQPQHF. Together with reference TRBV2 and TRBJ1-5, the CDR3 gives the full variable domain: EPEVTQTPSHQVTQMGQEVILRCVPISNHLYFYWYRQILGQKVEFLVSFYNNEISEKSEIFDDQFSVERPDGSNFTLKIRSTKLEDSAMYFCASSGQGVIQPQHFGDGTRLSIL.

The CDR3 coding sequence is TGTGCCAGCAGTCTCGGCCGGGGGGGACATCAGCCCCAGCATTTT. Translating it yields CASSLGRGGHQPQHF. V and J are TRBV28 and TRBJ1-5; tentative D call: TRBD1 (5 bases). The V end was cut by 5 bases, the J end by 5 bases, with 16 bases between. The length of the CDR3 is 15 residues. Germline V gives CDR1 MDHEN, CDR2 SYDVKM.

The V call is TRBV9, the J call TRBJ2-3; weak D call: TRBD2 (5 bases). The CDR3 extends over 14 amino acids. CDR1 and CDR2 from the germline V gene are SGDLS and YYNGEE. Deletions cut 0 bases from V and 5 bases from J, with 10 bases between. CDR3 coding DNA: TGTGCCAGCAGCGTAGTGGAGCGGAGAGATACGCAGTATTTT. It encodes CASSVVERRDTQYF.

The rearrangement joins TRBV28 to TRBJ1-6; 7 bases are shared with TRBD1. CDR1 and CDR2 from the germline V gene are MDHEN and SYDVKM. The CDR3 has 20 amino acids. Trimming removed 3 bases from V and 6 bases from J; junction bases left unmatched: 20. CDR3 loop: CASSFSLPGGLDGVNSPLHF. The CDR3 nucleotides read TGTGCCAGCAGTTTTTCTTTACCAGGGGGGCTGGACGGAGTTAATTCACCCCTCCACTTT.

The gene calls are TRBV28 and TRBJ1-3, with D tentatively TRBD1 (6 bases). The CDR3 is 13 residues long. V dropped 4 bases and J dropped 7 bases, with 11 bases sitting between them. Germline CDR1 MDHEN, CDR2 SYDVKM. The CDR3 DNA is TGTGCCAGCAGTTCAGGGGATTCGAACACCATATATTTT. This encodes CASSSGDSNTIYF. The variable domain in full, with the rest retrieved from reference TRBV28 and TRBJ1-3, is DVKVTQSSRYLVKRTGEKVFLECVQDMDHENMFWYRQDPGLGLRLIYFSYDVKMKEKGDIPEGYSVSREKKERFSLILESASTNQTSMYLCASSSGDSNTIYFGEGSWLTVV.

V gene TRBV5-4 combines with J gene TRBJ2-2, with D possibly matching TRBD2 (5 bases). Germline V CDR1 and CDR2: SGHNT, YYREEE (reference sequence). CDR3 length: 14 residues. Trimming took 0 bases from V and 7 from J, leaving 10 bases between them. CDR3 DNA sequence: TGTGCCAGCAGCTTGGGATCAGGAGGCGGGGAGCTGTTTTTT. Protein product: CASSLGSGGGELFF.

This rearrangement joins TRBV6-5 to TRBJ1-5; D unclear. The CDR3 loop spans 14 amino acids. The ends were cut back, 6 bases at V and 0 bases at J, with 9 bases in the middle. Germline V gene data show CDR1 as MNHEY and CDR2 as SVGAGI. The CDR3 protein is CASSARDSNQPQHF. The DNA for the CDR3 is TGTGCCAGCAGCGCGAGGGATAGCAATCAGCCCCAGCATTTT.

The J gene is TRBJ2-1, the V gene TRBV4-1; D possibly corresponds to TRBD2 (6 bases). The CDR3 has 16 residues. CDR1 is MGHRA, CDR2 YSYEKL, per germline. V lost 0 bases to trimming and J lost 3 bases, with 12 bases between them. DNA of the CDR3: TGCGCCAGCAGCCAAGATTTAACGGACTACTACAATGAGCAGTTCTTC. Translated: CASSQDLTDYYNEQFF.

The V and J genes are TRBV6-5 and TRBJ2-7; TRBD2 aligns across 7 bases. This CDR3 contains 13 residues. Germline CDR1 and CDR2: MNHEY and SVGAGI. V lost 5 bases, J lost 3 bases, and 4 bases stayed unmatched. The CDR3 nucleotides read TGTGCCAGCAGTCCTAGCGGACTCTACGAGCAGTACTTC. It is translated as CASSPSGLYEQYF.

The chain uses TRBV5-4 and TRBJ2-4; the D gene is possibly TRBD1 (6 bases). V dropped 4 bases and J dropped 4 bases, with 12 bases sitting between them. Germline CDR1 SGHNT, CDR2 YYREEE (reference sequence). The CDR3 covers 14 residues. The CDR3 loop reads CASSLDSFKNIQYF. CDR3 nucleotide sequence: TGTGCCAGCAGCCTGGACAGCTTTAAAAACATTCAGTACTTC.

The chain combines TRBV5-1 with TRBJ2-1; D possibly corresponds to TRBD2 (7 bases). Per germline, CDR1 SGHRS and CDR2 YFSETQ. The CDR3 spans 17 residues. V gave up 4 bases and J gave up 5 bases, with 22 bases separating them. In DNA, the CDR3 is TGCGCCAGCAGCCCGGTGGGGGCGGGAGATCTCGACAATGAGCAGTTCTTC. Amino acid sequence: CASSPVGAGDLDNEQFF.

This chain connects TRBV20-1 to TRBJ2-7, with 10 bases lining up with TRBD2. Trimming at V came to 3 bases and at J to 4 bases, leaving 6 bases not matched to a gene. Per the germline V gene, CDR1 is DFQATT and CDR2 is SNEGSKA (reference sequence). The CDR3 has 14 amino acids. The DNA for the CDR3 is TGCAGTGCTAGTGCGTCTAGCGGGAGATACGAGCAGTACTTC. Protein product: CSASASSGRYEQYF.

The genes are TRBV28 and TRBJ1-2; D gene ambiguous. Trimming took 7 bases from V and 2 from J, leaving 8 bases between them. Germline CDR1 is MDHEN and CDR2 is SYDVKM. The CDR3 sequence is 12 residues long. Written as DNA, the CDR3 is TGTGCCAGCAACCGAGGGAACTATGGCTACACCTTC. It encodes CASNRGNYGYTF.

The chain is built from TRBV15 and TRBJ2-3; 9 bases agree with TRBD2. Looked up from germline, CDR1 is LNHNV and CDR2 is YYDKDF (reference sequence). The CDR3 contains 18 residues. With 0 bases clipped from V and 1 base from J, the junction kept 8 bases outside the gene matches. DNA for the CDR3: TGTGCCACCAGCAGAGAATTTAGGCGGGGGGGAGGCACAGATACGCAGTATTTT. It codes for CATSREFRRGGGTDTQYF.

V and J are TRBV3-1 (or the pseudogene TRBV3-2) and TRBJ1-5, with no clear D. The CDR3 consists of 18 residues. The V gene lost 4 bases and the J gene lost 0 bases, with 19 bases spanning the gap. Germline V gene sequence: CDR1 LGHDT, CDR2 YNNKEL (reference sequence). CDR3 coding DNA: TGTGCCAGCAGCCCTAAAGAACCGTCAACAGATAGCAATCAGCCCCAGCATTTT. Protein product: CASSPKEPSTDSNQPQHF.

The V call is TRBV7-9, the J call TRBJ1-1; D is uncertain. There are 13 residues in the CDR3. Trimming took off 1 base at V and 6 bases at J, with 9 bases between the two ends. The germline CDR1 and CDR2 sequences are SEHNR and FQNEAQ (reference sequence). The CDR3 coding sequence is TGTGCCAGCAGCTTAGAGCGTCCACCTGAAGCTTTCTTT. It translates to CASSLERPPEAFF.

V is TRBV7-9 and J is TRBJ1-5; 8 bases map to TRBD1. This CDR3 comprises 13 residues. Germline CDR1 and CDR2: SEHNR and FQNEAQ (reference sequence). V trimming: 1 base; J trimming: 13 bases; junction bases outside the gene matches: 6. In DNA, the CDR3 is TGTGCCAGCAGCTTAGACGGACAGGGTGAGCAGCATTTT. It is translated as CASSLDGQGEQHF. The variable domain in full, with the rest retrieved from reference TRBV7-9 and TRBJ1-5, is DTGVSQNPRHKITKRGQNVTFRCDPISEHNRLYWYRQTLGQGPEFLTYFQNEAQLEKSRLLSDRFSAERPKGSFSTLEIQRTEQGDSAMYLCASSLDGQGEQHFGDGTRLSIL.

J is TRBJ2-2 and V is TRBV28; TRBD2 matches at 9 bases. This CDR3 is built from 15 residues. The J segment lost 4 bases and the V segment lost 7 bases, leaving 7 bases of the junction unmatched. Per the germline V gene, CDR1 is MDHEN and CDR2 is SYDVKM. The CDR3 spells CASTVSGRSTGELFF. The CDR3 DNA sequence: TGTGCCAGCACCGTCAGCGGGAGGAGCACCGGGGAGCTGTTTTTT.

On this clone: A much larger clone differs from this one at a single base, so this may be a read error. This chain links TRBV9 with TRBJ2-1, with 9 bases fitting TRBD2. The CDR3 is made up of 15 amino acids. Germline V gene lookup returns CDR1 SGDLS and CDR2 YYNGEE. Unmatched junction bases numbered 0, after V lost 0 bases and J lost 2 bases. The CDR3 nucleotides read TGTGCCAGCAGCGTAGTAGCGGGAGCCTACAATGAGCAGTTCTTC. Translating it yields CASSVVAGAYNEQFF.

The chain has TRBV3-1 (or the pseudogene TRBV3-2) and TRBJ2-5; D is undetermined. This CDR3 spans 12 amino acids. V was trimmed by 1 base and J by 4 bases, leaving 4 bases between them. Germline lookup yields CDR1 LGHDT and CDR2 YNNKEL (reference sequence). This chain's CDR3 is CASSQASETQYF. The CDR3 coding sequence is TGTGCCAGCAGCCAAGCGTCAGAGACCCAGTACTTC.

This clone was counted a single time. The chain carries TRBV18 and TRBJ1-1, with a tentative D call TRBD1 (5 bases). This CDR3 has 15 residues. Germline V lookup: CDR1 KGHSH, CDR2 LQKENI. The V and J ends lost 3 bases and 0 bases respectively, with 11 bases between them. The CDR3 loop is CASSPQGLMNTEAFF. The CDR3 DNA reads TGTGCCAGCTCACCTCAGGGACTTATGAACACTGAAGCTTTCTTT.

A single count supports this clone. This chain joins TRBV11-2 and TRBJ1-1, with D possibly being TRBD1 (5 bases). The CDR3 length is 14 residues. Deletions cut 4 bases from V and 0 bases from J, with 9 bases between. Germline V lookup: CDR1 SGHAT, CDR2 FQNNGV. CDR3 bases: TGTGCCAGCAGCTCTTGGGGCTTGAACACTGAAGCTTTCTTT. Amino acid sequence: CASSSWGLNTEAFF. Full variable domain (rest looked up from reference TRBV11-2 and TRBJ1-1): EAGVAQSPRYKIIEKRQSVAFWCNPISGHATLYWYQQILGQGPKLLIQFQNNGVVDDSQLPKDRFSAERLKGVDSTLKIQPAKLEDSAVYLCASSSWGLNTEAFFGQGTRLTVV.

The J gene is TRBJ2-5, the V gene TRBV7-6; possibly TRBD2 for D (6 bases). The V gene lost 2 bases and the J gene lost 3 bases, with 19 bases spanning the gap. This CDR3 comprises 17 residues. Germline CDR1 and CDR2: SGHVS and FNYEAQ. The CDR3 bases are TGTGCCAGCAGCTTACCCCCTGGGCGATCGGGGGAAGAGACCCAGTACTTC. It translates to CASSLPPGRSGEETQYF. Complete variable domain (other parts from reference TRBV7-6 and TRBJ2-5): GAGVSQSPRYKVTKRGQDVALRCDPISGHVSLYWYRQALGQGPEFLTYFNYEAQQDKSGLPNDRFSAERPEGSISTLTIQRTEQRDSAMYRCASSLPPGRSGEETQYFGPGTRLLVL.

The chain joins TRBV28 to TRBJ1-1; 7 bases fit TRBD1. This CDR3 region has 15 residues. Germline V gene data show CDR1 as MDHEN and CDR2 as SYDVKM. V gave up 5 bases and J gave up 5 bases; unmatched junction bases: 11. In nucleotides, the CDR3 is TGTGCCAGCAGTCAGAAAGGGGGCGCGTGGACTGAAGCTTTCTTT. This sequence encodes CASSQKGGAWTEAFF.

The chain carries TRBV25-1 and TRBJ1-2, with D tentatively TRBD1 (5 bases). V was shortened by 7 bases and J by 4 bases, with 13 bases between the two germline ends. The CDR3 loop spans 13 amino acids. Germline CDR1 and CDR2: MGHDK and SYGVNS. Here the CDR3 reads CASTGGGSYGYTF. CDR3 sequence (DNA): TGTGCCAGCACCGGCGGGGGAAGCTATGGCTACACCTTC.

This rearrangement joins TRBV6-5 to TRBJ2-7, with 7 bases aligning to TRBD2. Looked up from germline, CDR1 is MNHEY and CDR2 is SVGAGI. J lost 3 bases, V lost 0 bases, and 2 bases had no gene match. The CDR3 is made up of 14 amino acids. The CDR3 loop reads CASSYSWGGYEQYF. CDR3 nucleotides: TGTGCCAGCAGTTACTCGTGGGGGGGCTACGAGCAGTACTTC.

The rearrangement joins TRBV29-1 to TRBJ1-1; no reliable D call. V lost 5 bases and J 8 bases, leaving 18 bases between the germline ends. Germline V lookup: CDR1 SQVTM, CDR2 ANQGSEA. The CDR3 totals 13 residues. CDR3 nucleotide sequence: TGCAGCGTTCGACAAAAGAGCTTATCCGAAGCTTTCTTT. This translates into CSVRQKSLSEAFF.

The V gene is TRBV28, the J gene TRBJ2-1, with 9 bases identical to TRBD1. This CDR3 has 13 residues. Per germline, CDR1 MDHEN and CDR2 SYDVKM. V dropped 10 bases and J dropped 4; count of bases not matched to a gene: 5. CDR3 sequence reads: CATTGGRYNEQFF. CDR3 coding DNA: TGTGCCACCACAGGGGGCAGATACAATGAGCAGTTCTTC.